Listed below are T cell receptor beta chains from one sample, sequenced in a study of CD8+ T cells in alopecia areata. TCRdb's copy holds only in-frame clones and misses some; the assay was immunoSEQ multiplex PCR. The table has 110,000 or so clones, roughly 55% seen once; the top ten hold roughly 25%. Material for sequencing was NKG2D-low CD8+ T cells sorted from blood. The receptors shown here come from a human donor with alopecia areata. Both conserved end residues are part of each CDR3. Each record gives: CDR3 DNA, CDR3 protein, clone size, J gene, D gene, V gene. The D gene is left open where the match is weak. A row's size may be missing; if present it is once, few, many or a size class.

CDR3nt: TGCAGCGTTGAAGAGGAACTAGCTTTCTTT; CDR3aa: CSVEEELAFF; abundance: .; j_gene: TRBJ1-1; d_gene: .; v_gene: TRBV29-1
CDR3nt: TGCGCCAGCAGCCAGGGCACAGGGTCAGGCAATCAGCCCCAGCATTTT; CDR3aa: CASSQGTGSGNQPQHF; abundance: few; j_gene: TRBJ1-5; d_gene: .; v_gene: TRBV4-1
CDR3nt: TGTGCCAGCAGTCTGGGACAGGTCCCGAGCAGCGAGCAGTACTTC; CDR3aa: CASSLGQVPSSEQYF; abundance: .; j_gene: TRBJ2-7; d_gene: TRBD1; v_gene: TRBV27
CDR3nt: TGCGCCAGCAGCCAGAGCAATCAGCCCCAGCATTTT; CDR3aa: CASSQSNQPQHF; abundance: few; j_gene: TRBJ1-5; d_gene: .; v_gene: TRBV4-1
CDR3nt: TGCAGCACGACAGACAGTGGGAAACTGTTTTTT; CDR3aa: CSTTDSGKLFF; abundance: few; j_gene: TRBJ1-4; d_gene: .; v_gene: TRBV29-1
CDR3nt: TGTGCCAGCAGCCCGTCCCTTGGCACTGAAGCTTTCTTT; CDR3aa: CASSPSLGTEAFF; abundance: .; j_gene: TRBJ1-1; d_gene: .; v_gene: TRBV27
CDR3nt: TGTGCCAGCAGCCAGGCAATAACACTAGCGGGAGGGACTTGGACCCAGTACTTC; CDR3aa: CASSQAITLAGGTWTQYF; abundance: .; j_gene: TRBJ2-5; d_gene: TRBD2; v_gene: TRBV28
CDR3nt: TGTGCCAGCAGCCCCCAGGGGGCTAACGAGCAGTACTTC; CDR3aa: CASSPQGANEQYF; abundance: .; j_gene: TRBJ2-7; d_gene: TRBD1; v_gene: TRBV7-9
CDR3nt: TGTGCCAGTAGCACGGTGCGGGAGAATTCCATCGGTGAGCAGTTCTTC; CDR3aa: CASSTVRENSIGEQFF; abundance: .; j_gene: TRBJ2-1; d_gene: TRBD2; v_gene: TRBV19
CDR3nt: TGTGCCAGTAGCTTTTGGCGGAGCACTGAAGCTTTCTTT; CDR3aa: CASSFWRSTEAFF; abundance: few; j_gene: TRBJ1-1; d_gene: .; v_gene: TRBV19
CDR3nt: TGCAGCGTTGAGGTCGCTGACTACGAGCAGTACTTC; CDR3aa: CSVEVADYEQYF; abundance: many; j_gene: TRBJ2-7; d_gene: .; v_gene: TRBV29-1
CDR3nt: TGTGCCTGGAGGGGGGGCTCTTACAGAAACTTC; CDR3aa: CAWRGGSYRNF; abundance: once; j_gene: TRBJ2-5; d_gene: .; v_gene: TRBV30
CDR3nt: TGTGCCAGCAGTGAAGCGGGTGAGGAGACCCAGTACTTC; CDR3aa: CASSEAGEETQYF; abundance: .; j_gene: TRBJ2-5; d_gene: .; v_gene: TRBV2
CDR3nt: TGCGCCAGCAGCCCGTCCCTGGCGGGCGGGGAGGAGCAGTACTTC; CDR3aa: CASSPSLAGGEEQYF; abundance: .; j_gene: TRBJ2-7; d_gene: .; v_gene: TRBV4-1
CDR3nt: TGTGCCAGCAGTGACCGGGACAGTTACTACGAGCAGTACTTC; CDR3aa: CASSDRDSYYEQYF; abundance: .; j_gene: TRBJ2-7; d_gene: TRBD1; v_gene: TRBV2
CDR3nt: TGTGCCAGCAGCCCCAGGGGGGGAGGATTTGAAAAACTGTTTTTT; CDR3aa: CASSPRGGGFEKLFF; abundance: few; j_gene: TRBJ1-4; d_gene: TRBD1; v_gene: TRBV7-9
CDR3nt: TGTGCCAGTGGAATATTCGGGGGTGAAGCTTTCTTT; CDR3aa: CASGIFGGEAFF; abundance: .; j_gene: TRBJ1-1; d_gene: .; v_gene: TRBV19
CDR3nt: TGCGCCAGCAGCTCGAATTCCGGGACAGGGGGCACTGAAGCTTTCTTT; CDR3aa: CASSSNSGTGGTEAFF; abundance: .; j_gene: TRBJ1-1; d_gene: TRBD1; v_gene: TRBV5-1
CDR3nt: TGTGCCAGCAGTCTCGAGTTGGTGAGGGACTATGGCTACACCTTC; CDR3aa: CASSLELVRDYGYTF; abundance: few; j_gene: TRBJ1-2; d_gene: .; v_gene: TRBV28
CDR3nt: TGCAGCGTCATACAGGGTGGCTATGGCTACACCTTC; CDR3aa: CSVIQGGYGYTF; abundance: few; j_gene: TRBJ1-2; d_gene: .; v_gene: TRBV29-1
CDR3nt: TGTGCCAGCAGTGCGGCGGTTAGGTACGAGCAGTACTTC; CDR3aa: CASSAAVRYEQYF; abundance: .; j_gene: TRBJ2-7; d_gene: .; v_gene: TRBV6-1
CDR3nt: TGTGCCACCAGCATTACCTCGACAGGGGATAATACAGATACGCAGTATTTT; CDR3aa: CATSITSTGDNTDTQYF; abundance: .; j_gene: TRBJ2-3; d_gene: TRBD1; v_gene: TRBV15
CDR3nt: TGTGCCAGCAGTTACTCGTCAGTCGGTCTTTACAATGAGCAGTTCTTC; CDR3aa: CASSYSSVGLYNEQFF; abundance: .; j_gene: TRBJ2-1; d_gene: .; v_gene: TRBV6-6
CDR3nt: TGCAGCGTTGATAAGCGTGGGGGTTCTGAGCAGTACTTC; CDR3aa: CSVDKRGGSEQYF; abundance: .; j_gene: TRBJ2-7; d_gene: .; v_gene: TRBV29-1
CDR3nt: TGCAGCGTTGGGGGGACAGGGGGCAGGGATACGCAGTATTTT; CDR3aa: CSVGGTGGRDTQYF; abundance: .; j_gene: TRBJ2-3; d_gene: TRBD1; v_gene: TRBV29-1
CDR3nt: TGTGCCAGCAGCTTAAGAGCGGGAGCTGAGACCCAGTACTTC; CDR3aa: CASSLRAGAETQYF; abundance: .; j_gene: TRBJ2-5; d_gene: TRBD2; v_gene: TRBV7-3
CDR3nt: TGTGCTAGTGGTTTGTCAGGGACTGAAGCTTTCTTT; CDR3aa: CASGLSGTEAFF; abundance: .; j_gene: TRBJ1-1; d_gene: .; v_gene: TRBV12-5
CDR3nt: TGTGCCAGCATGTCGTGGGACAATGAGCAGTTCTTC; CDR3aa: CASMSWDNEQFF; abundance: .; j_gene: TRBJ2-1; d_gene: .; v_gene: TRBV27
CDR3nt: TGCGCCAGCCACGGCAACTCCTACGAGCAGTACTTC; CDR3aa: CASHGNSYEQYF; abundance: .; j_gene: TRBJ2-7; d_gene: .; v_gene: TRBV5-1
CDR3nt: TGTGCCAGCACCGCGACAGCCCGCGGCACCGGGGAGCTGTTTTTT; CDR3aa: CASTATARGTGELFF; abundance: .; j_gene: TRBJ2-2; d_gene: .; v_gene: TRBV28
CDR3nt: TGCAGCGTTGAAGATAGGAGTGGCTTTGGACAGGCGGATTTGATGGGATACTATGGCTACACCTTC; CDR3aa: CSVEDRSGFGQADLMGYYGYTF; abundance: .; j_gene: TRBJ1-2; d_gene: TRBD1; v_gene: TRBV29-1
CDR3nt: TGTGCCAGCAGCCAATCCTCTCGCGACATCAGCTCCTACGAGCAGTACTTC; CDR3aa: CASSQSSRDISSYEQYF; abundance: .; j_gene: TRBJ2-7; d_gene: .; v_gene: TRBV5-6
CDR3nt: TGTGCCAGCAGTTTCTTGGCTAGCCTTTACAATGAGCAGTTCTTC; CDR3aa: CASSFLASLYNEQFF; abundance: .; j_gene: TRBJ2-1; d_gene: .; v_gene: TRBV28
CDR3nt: TGTGCCAGCAGTGAATGGGTAAAAGATACGCAGTATTTT; CDR3aa: CASSEWVKDTQYF; abundance: .; j_gene: TRBJ2-3; d_gene: .; v_gene: TRBV6-1
CDR3nt: TGTGCCAGCAGCCCCCGACAGGGATGGAATGAGCAGTTCTTC; CDR3aa: CASSPRQGWNEQFF; abundance: few; j_gene: TRBJ2-1; d_gene: TRBD1; v_gene: TRBV7-9
CDR3nt: TGTGCCAGCAGTGACCCTGGGGCCAACGTCCTGACTTTC; CDR3aa: CASSDPGANVLTF; abundance: few; j_gene: TRBJ2-6; d_gene: .; v_gene: TRBV25-1
CDR3nt: TGTGCCACCAGCAGAGATCGCTCGTCCTACGAGCAGTACTTC; CDR3aa: CATSRDRSSYEQYF; abundance: .; j_gene: TRBJ2-7; d_gene: .; v_gene: TRBV15
CDR3nt: TGTGCAAGTAGACAAAGGAGCACAGATACGCAGTATTTT; CDR3aa: CASRQRSTDTQYF; abundance: .; j_gene: TRBJ2-3; d_gene: .; v_gene: TRBV28
CDR3nt: TGTGCCAGCAGTCCAAGCGGTACTGAAGCTTTCTTT; CDR3aa: CASSPSGTEAFF; abundance: .; j_gene: TRBJ1-1; d_gene: .; v_gene: TRBV27
CDR3nt: TGTGCTAGTGGTTTGACCAGCCGGGGCTATGGCTACACCTTC; CDR3aa: CASGLTSRGYGYTF; abundance: .; j_gene: TRBJ1-2; d_gene: .; v_gene: TRBV12-5
CDR3nt: TGTGCCAGCAGGGCGGGGCCGAACACTGAAGCTTTCTTT; CDR3aa: CASRAGPNTEAFF; abundance: .; j_gene: TRBJ1-1; d_gene: .; v_gene: TRBV27
CDR3nt: TGTGCCAGCAGATCTCGGGGGCGCGAGCAGTACTTC; CDR3aa: CASRSRGREQYF; abundance: once; j_gene: TRBJ2-7; d_gene: .; v_gene: TRBV27
CDR3nt: TGTGCCAGCAGCTTAGTTGAGACCCAGTACTTC; CDR3aa: CASSLVETQYF; abundance: .; j_gene: TRBJ2-5; d_gene: .; v_gene: TRBV13
CDR3nt: TGTGCCAGCCAATATAGCAATCAGCCCCAGCATTTT; CDR3aa: CASQYSNQPQHF; abundance: .; j_gene: TRBJ1-5; d_gene: .; v_gene: TRBV19
CDR3nt: TGCAGCGTCAACAGGATAAGCGGGAGGGCCGGAGATGAGCAGTTCTTC; CDR3aa: CSVNRISGRAGDEQFF; abundance: .; j_gene: TRBJ2-1; d_gene: TRBD2; v_gene: TRBV29-1
CDR3nt: TGTGCCAGCAGCTTATCGCAACATGAGCAGTACTTC; CDR3aa: CASSLSQHEQYF; abundance: .; j_gene: TRBJ2-7; d_gene: .; v_gene: TRBV7-9